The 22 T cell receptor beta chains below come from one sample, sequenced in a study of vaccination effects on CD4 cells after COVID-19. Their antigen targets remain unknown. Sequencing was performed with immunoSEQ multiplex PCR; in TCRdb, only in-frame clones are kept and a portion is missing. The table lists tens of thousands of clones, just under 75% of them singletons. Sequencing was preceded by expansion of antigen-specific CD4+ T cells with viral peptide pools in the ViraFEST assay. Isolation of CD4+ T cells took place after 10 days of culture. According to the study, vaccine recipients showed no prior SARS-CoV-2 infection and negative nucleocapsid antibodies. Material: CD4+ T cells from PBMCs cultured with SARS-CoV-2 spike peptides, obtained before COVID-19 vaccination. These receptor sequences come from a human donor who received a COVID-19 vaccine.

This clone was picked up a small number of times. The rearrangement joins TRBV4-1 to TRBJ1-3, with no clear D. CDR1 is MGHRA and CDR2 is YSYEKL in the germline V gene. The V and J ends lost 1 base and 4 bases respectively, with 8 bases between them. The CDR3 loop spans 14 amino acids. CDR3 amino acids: CASSQAQSGNTIYF. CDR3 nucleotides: TGCGCCAGCAGCCAAGCGCAGTCCGGAAACACCATATATTTT.

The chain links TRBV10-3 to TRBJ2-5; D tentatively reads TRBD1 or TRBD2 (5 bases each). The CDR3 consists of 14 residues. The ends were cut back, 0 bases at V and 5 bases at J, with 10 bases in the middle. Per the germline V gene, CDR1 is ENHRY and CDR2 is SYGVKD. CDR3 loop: CAISESLGTETQYF. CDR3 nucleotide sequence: TGTGCCATCAGTGAGTCGCTCGGGACGGAGACCCAGTACTTC.

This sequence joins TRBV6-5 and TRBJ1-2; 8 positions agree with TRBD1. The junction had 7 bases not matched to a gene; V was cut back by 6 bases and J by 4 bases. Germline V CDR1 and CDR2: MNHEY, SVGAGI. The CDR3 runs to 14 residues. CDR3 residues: CASRLGQGVYGYTF. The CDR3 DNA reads TGTGCCAGCAGGCTCGGACAGGGCGTCTATGGCTACACCTTC.

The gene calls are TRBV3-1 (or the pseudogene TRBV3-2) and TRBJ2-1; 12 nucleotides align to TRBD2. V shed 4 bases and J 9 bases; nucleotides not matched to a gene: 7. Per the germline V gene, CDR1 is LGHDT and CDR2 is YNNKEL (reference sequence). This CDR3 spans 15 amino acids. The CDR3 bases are TGTGCCAGCAGCCCCCCCCGGACTAGCGGGGCTGAGCAGTTCTTC. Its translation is CASSPPRTSGAEQFF.

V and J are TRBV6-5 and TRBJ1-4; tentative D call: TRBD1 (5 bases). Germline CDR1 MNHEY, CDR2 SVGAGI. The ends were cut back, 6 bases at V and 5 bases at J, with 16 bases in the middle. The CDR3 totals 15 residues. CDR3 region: CASRAGPGGNEKLFF. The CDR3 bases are TGTGCCAGCAGAGCAGGGCCTGGGGGGAATGAAAAACTGTTTTTT.

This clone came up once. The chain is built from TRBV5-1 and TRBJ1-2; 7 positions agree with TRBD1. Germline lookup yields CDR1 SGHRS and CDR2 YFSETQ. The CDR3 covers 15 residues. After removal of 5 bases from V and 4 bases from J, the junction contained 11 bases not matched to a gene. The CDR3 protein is CASRFGTELFYGYTF. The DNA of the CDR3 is TGCGCCAGCAGGTTCGGGACAGAATTATTCTATGGCTACACCTTC.

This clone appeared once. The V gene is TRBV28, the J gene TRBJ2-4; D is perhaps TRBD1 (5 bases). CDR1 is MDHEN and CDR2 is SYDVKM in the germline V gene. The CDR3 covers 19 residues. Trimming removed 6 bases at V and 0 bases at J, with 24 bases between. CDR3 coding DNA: TGTGCCAGCAGCCGTTATCTCCCGACGGACACCTTAGCCAAAAACATTCAGTACTTC. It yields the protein CASSRYLPTDTLAKNIQYF.

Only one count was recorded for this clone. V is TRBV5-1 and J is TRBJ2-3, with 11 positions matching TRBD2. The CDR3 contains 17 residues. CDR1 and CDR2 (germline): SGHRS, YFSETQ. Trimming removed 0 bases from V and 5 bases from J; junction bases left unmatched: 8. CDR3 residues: CASSLARTSGFRDTQYF. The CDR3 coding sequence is TGCGCCAGCAGCTTGGCTCGGACTAGCGGGTTTCGAGATACGCAGTATTTT.

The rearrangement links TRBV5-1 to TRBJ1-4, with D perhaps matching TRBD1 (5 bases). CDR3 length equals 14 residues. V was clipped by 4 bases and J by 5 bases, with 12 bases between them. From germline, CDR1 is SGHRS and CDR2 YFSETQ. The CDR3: CASSGTLGNEKLFF. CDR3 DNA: TGCGCCAGCAGCGGGACTCTTGGGAATGAAAAACTGTTTTTT.

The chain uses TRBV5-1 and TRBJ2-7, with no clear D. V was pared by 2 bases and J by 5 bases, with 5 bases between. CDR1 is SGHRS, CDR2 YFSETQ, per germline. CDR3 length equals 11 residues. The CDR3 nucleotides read TGCGCCAGCAGCTTTGGGGACGAGCAGTACTTC. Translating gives CASSFGDEQYF.

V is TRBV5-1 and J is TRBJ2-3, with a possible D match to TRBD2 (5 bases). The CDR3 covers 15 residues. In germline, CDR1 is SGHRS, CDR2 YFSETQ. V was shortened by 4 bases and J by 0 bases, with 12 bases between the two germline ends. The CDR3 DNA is TGCGCCAGCAGCGCTAGCCTATATAGCACAGATACGCAGTATTTT. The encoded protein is CASSASLYSTDTQYF.

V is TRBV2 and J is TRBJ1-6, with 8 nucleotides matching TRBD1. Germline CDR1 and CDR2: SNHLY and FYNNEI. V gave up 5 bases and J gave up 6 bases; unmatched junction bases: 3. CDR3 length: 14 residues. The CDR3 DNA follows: TGTGCCAGCAGTCCAGGACAGGGTAATTCACCCCTCCACTTT. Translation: CASSPGQGNSPLHF.

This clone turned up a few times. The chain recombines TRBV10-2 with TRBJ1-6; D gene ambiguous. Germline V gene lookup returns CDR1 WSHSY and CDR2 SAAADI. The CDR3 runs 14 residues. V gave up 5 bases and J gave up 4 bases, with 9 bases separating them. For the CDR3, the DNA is TGCGCCAGCAGTCCCACCGATTATAATTCACCCCTCCACTTT. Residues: CASSPTDYNSPLHF.

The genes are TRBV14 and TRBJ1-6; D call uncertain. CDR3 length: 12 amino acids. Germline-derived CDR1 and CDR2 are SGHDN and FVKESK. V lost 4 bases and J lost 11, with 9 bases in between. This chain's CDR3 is CASSLVTAPLHF. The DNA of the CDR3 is TGTGCCAGCAGCCTAGTAACGGCACCCCTCCACTTT.

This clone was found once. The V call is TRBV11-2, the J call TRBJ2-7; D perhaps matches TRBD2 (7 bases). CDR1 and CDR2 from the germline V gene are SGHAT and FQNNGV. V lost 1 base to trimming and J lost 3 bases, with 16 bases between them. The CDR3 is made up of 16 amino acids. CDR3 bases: TGTGCCAGCAGCTTAGCTTCCAGGGGAGGGGTCTACGAGCAGTACTTC. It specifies CASSLASRGGVYEQYF.

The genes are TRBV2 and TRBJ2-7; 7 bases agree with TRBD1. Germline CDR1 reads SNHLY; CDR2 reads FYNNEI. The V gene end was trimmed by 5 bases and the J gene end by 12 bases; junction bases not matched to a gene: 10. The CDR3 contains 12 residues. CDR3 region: CASSQNRDRRYF. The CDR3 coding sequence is TGTGCCAGCAGTCAGAACAGGGACAGACGGTACTTC.

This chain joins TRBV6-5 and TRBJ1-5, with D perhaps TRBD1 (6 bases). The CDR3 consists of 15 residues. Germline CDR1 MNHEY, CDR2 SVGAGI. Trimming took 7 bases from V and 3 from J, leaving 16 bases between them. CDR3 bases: TGTGCCAGCAACGGAAGGGGGTTTGACAATCAGCCCCAGCATTTT. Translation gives CASNGRGFDNQPQHF.

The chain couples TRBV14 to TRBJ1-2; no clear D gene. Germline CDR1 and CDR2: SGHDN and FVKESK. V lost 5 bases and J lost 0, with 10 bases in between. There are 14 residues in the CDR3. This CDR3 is CASSDLSSNYGYTF. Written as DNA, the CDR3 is TGTGCCAGCAGCGATCTGTCTTCTAACTATGGCTACACCTTC.

The CDR3 DNA follows: TGTGCCAGTAGTATATCCTATGGCAGGGCGGCCTACGAGCAGTACTTC. Translation: CASSISYGRAAYEQYF. The rearrangement joins TRBV19 to TRBJ2-7, with a weak D call TRBD1 (5 bases). V gave up 2 bases and J gave up 2 bases, with 16 bases separating them. The CDR3 extends over 16 amino acids. Germline lookup yields CDR1 LNHDA and CDR2 SQIVND (reference sequence).

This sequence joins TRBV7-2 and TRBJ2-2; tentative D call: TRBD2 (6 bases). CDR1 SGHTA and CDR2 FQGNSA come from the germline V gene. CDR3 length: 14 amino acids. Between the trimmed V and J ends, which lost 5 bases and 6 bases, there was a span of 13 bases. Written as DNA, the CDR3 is TGTGCCAGCAGCCTCAGACTAGTTTCCGGGGAGCTGTTTTTT. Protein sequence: CASSLRLVSGELFF.

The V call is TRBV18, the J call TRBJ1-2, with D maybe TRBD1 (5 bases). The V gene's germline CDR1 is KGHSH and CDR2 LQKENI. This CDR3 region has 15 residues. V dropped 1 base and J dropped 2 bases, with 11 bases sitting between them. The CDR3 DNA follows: TGTGCCAGCTCACCACGAGACAGTGAAAACTATGGCTACACCTTC. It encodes CASSPRDSENYGYTF.

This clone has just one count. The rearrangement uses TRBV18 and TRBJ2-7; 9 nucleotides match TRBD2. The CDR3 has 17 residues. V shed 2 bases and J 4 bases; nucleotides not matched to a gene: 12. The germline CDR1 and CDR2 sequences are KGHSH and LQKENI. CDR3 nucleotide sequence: TGTGCCAGCTCACCAAGCATGCTCAGCGGGAGGATGTACGAGCAGTACTTC. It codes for CASSPSMLSGRMYEQYF.